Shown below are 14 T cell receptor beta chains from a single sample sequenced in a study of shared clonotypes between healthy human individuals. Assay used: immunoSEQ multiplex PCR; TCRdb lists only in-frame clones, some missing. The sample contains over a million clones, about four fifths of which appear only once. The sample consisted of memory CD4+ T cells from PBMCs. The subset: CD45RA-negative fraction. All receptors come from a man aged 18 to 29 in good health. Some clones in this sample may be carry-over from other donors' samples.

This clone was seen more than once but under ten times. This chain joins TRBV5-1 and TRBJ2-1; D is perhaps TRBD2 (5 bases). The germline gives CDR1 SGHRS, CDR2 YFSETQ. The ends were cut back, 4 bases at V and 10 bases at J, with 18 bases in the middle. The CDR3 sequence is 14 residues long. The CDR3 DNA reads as TGCGCCAGCAGCCTCGGGGATCGGATCGGGGAGCAGTTCTTC. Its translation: CASSLGDRIGEQFF.

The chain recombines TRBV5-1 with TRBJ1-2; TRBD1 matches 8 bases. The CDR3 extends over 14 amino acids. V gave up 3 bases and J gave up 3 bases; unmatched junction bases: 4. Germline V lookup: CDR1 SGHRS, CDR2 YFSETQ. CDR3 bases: TGCGCCAGCAGCTCCACAGGGGGGGACTATGGCTACACCTTC. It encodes CASSSTGGDYGYTF.

DNA of the CDR3: TGTGCCAGTAGTTTGGACCGTACAGGGACCCAGTACTTC. Its translation is CASSLDRTGTQYF. This rearrangement joins TRBV19 to TRBJ2-5, with D tentatively TRBD1 (5 bases). Looked up from germline, CDR1 is LNHDA and CDR2 is SQIVND (reference sequence). CDR3 size: 13 residues. V dropped 5 bases and J dropped 7 bases, with 14 bases sitting between them. The whole variable domain, remainder taken from reference TRBV19 and TRBJ2-5, is DGGITQSPKYLFRKEGQNVTLSCEQNLNHDAMYWYRQDPGQGLRLIYYSQIVNDFQKGDIAEGYSVSREKKESFPLTVTSAQKNPTAFYLCASSLDRTGTQYFGPGTRLLVL.

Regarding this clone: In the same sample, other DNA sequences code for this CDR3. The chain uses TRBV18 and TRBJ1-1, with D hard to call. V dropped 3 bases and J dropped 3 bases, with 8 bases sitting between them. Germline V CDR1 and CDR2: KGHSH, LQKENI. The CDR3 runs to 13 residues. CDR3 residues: CASSPRLDTEAFF. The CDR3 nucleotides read TGTGCCAGCTCACCGCGACTGGACACTGAAGCTTTCTTT. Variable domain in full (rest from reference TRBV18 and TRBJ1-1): NAGVMQNPRHLVRRRGQEARLRCSPMKGHSHVYWYRQLPEEGLKFMVYLQKENIIDESGMPKERFSAEFPKEGPSILRIQQVVRGDSAAYFCASSPRLDTEAFFGQGTRLTVV.

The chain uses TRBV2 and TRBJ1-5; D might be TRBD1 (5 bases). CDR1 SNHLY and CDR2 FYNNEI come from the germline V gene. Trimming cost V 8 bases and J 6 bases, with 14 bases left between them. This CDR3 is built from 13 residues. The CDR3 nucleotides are TGTGCCAGCGATACAGGCTTGGGTCAGCCCCAGCATTTT. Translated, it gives CASDTGLGQPQHF.

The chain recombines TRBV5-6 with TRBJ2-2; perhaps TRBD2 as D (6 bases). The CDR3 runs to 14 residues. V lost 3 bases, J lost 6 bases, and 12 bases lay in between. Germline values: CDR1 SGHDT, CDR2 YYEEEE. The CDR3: CASSSRRAPGELFF. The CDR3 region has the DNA TGTGCCAGCAGCTCTCGGAGGGCCCCCGGGGAGCTGTTTTTT.

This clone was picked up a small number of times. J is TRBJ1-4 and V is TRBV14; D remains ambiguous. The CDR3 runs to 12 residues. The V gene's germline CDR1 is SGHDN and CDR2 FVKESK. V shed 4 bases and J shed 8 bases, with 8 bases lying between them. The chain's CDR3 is CASSRPGEKLFF. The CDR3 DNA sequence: TGTGCCAGCAGCCGCCCGGGAGAAAAACTGTTTTTT.

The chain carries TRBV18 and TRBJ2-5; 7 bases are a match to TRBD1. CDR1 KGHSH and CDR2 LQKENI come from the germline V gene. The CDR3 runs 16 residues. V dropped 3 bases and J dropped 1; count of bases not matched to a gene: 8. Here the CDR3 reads CASSPTGQTTQETQYF. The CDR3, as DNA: TGTGCCAGCTCACCTACGGGACAGACGACCCAAGAGACCCAGTACTTC.

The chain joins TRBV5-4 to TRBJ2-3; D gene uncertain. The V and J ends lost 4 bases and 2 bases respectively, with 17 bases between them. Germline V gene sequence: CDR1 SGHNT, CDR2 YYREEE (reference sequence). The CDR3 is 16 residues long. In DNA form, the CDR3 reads TGTGCCAGCAGCGCTGGAGTAGTGCGCTCCACAGATACGCAGTATTTT. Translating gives CASSAGVVRSTDTQYF.

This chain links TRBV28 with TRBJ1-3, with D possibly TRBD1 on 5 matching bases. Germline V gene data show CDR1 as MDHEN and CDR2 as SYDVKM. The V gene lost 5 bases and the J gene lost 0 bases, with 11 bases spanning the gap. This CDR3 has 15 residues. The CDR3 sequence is CASSANQGSGNTIYF. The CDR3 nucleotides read TGTGCCAGCAGTGCCAATCAGGGCTCTGGAAACACCATATATTTT.

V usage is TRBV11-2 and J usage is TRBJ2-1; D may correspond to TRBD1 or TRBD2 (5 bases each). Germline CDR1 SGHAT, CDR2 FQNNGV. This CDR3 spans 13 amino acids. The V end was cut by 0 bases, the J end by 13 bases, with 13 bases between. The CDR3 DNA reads TGTGCCAGCAGCTTAGATTATGGGACCGTCCAGTTCTTC. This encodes CASSLDYGTVQFF.

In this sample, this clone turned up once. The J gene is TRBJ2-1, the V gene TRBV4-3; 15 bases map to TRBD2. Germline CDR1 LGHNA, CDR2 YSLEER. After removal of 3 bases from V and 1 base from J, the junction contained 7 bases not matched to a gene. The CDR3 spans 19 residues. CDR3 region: CASSQGTSGRRESYNEQFF. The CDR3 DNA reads TGCGCCAGCAGCCAGGGGACTAGCGGGAGGAGGGAGTCCTACAATGAGCAGTTCTTC.

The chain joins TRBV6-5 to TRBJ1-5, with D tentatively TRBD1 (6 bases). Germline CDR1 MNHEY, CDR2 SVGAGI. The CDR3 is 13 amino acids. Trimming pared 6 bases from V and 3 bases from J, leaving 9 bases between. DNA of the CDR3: TGTGCCAGCAGGAGGACAGCCAATCAGCCCCAGCATTTT. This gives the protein CASRRTANQPQHF.

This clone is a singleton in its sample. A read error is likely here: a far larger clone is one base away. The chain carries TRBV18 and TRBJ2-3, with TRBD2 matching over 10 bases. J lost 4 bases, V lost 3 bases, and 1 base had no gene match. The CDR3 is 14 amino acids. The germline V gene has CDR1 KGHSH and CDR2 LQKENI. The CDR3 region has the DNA TGTGCCAGCTCACCGGGACTAGCGTCAGATACGCAGTATTTT. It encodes CASSPGLASDTQYF.